The source of this T cell receptor (beta chain) is a study of blood T cell repertoires in COVID-19 (dated by TCRdb to 2020 to 2021). Describing the broader study: Samples covering the acute and convalescent phases of COVID-19 were provided by collaborators in the United States, Italy and Spain. Deeply sampled blood TCRbeta repertoires from subjects exposed to, actively infected with, or recovered from COVID-19 were included in the dataset. The samples were drawn from two sources: the first 160 participants of the ongoing ImmuneRACE study, and 1,254 subjects contributed by 6 global collaborators. Where HLA class I and class II types were available, the types were taken from metadata supplied by the sample provider, not from assay-based typing. The repertoires were released in a freely available public database intended as a resource for research on the immune response to SARS-CoV-2. The prospective study material was composed of cDNA or gDNA derived from T cells, B-cell-depleted T cells, or PBMCs. The sample metadata nearly always contained a de-identified subject ID, COVID-19 status, age in years and sex.

General findings and caveats noted by the study authors: The amount of clinical and demographic metadata varied by source and participant and was provided uncurated.

Each collaborating institution followed its own protocols to collect whole blood in K2EDTA tubes. Collaborator samples were shipped for TCRbeta analysis as frozen whole blood, isolated PBMCs, or DNA extracted from either sample type. A word on this clone: What antigen it recognizes has not been identified. Base qualities are missing; no much larger clone stands one base away.

Reading from cysteine to phenylalanine, the CDR3 counts 16 amino acids. The CDR3 DNA has 48 bases and is translated from base 1. In the germline V gene, CDR1 corresponds to SGHRS and CDR2 to YFSETQ. From V the trimming removes 4 bases and from J it removes 6 bases, while the gene matches leave 7 bases of the junction unaccounted for. TCRbeta CDR3 regions were amplified from genomic DNA using the immunoSEQ Assay, a bias-controlled multiplex PCR. The published analysis was carried out like this. The number of nucleated cells in each sample was estimated from the amplification of reference gene primers within the assay. Sequence reads were collapsed and filtered to measure the absolute abundance of every unique TCRbeta CDR3 rearrangement. For each sample, productive Simpson clonality was calculated by taking the square root of Simpson's diversity index across productive rearrangements. As stored in TCRdb, this immuneACCESS dataset retains in-frame rearrangements with V and J assigned. A fraction of the clones does not appear; measured against another copy, unresolved V genes explain less than half of the discrepancy, and the remainder lacks a known reason. The DNA gave D and trimming, while V, J and clone size come from that table. This sample gives about 240,000 clones in total; approximately 83% of them show up just once. The top ten clonotypes cover around 9.9% of the sample.

Sequences were obtained from peripheral blood. Recombination linked TRBV5-1 to TRBJ2-1, with TRBD2 identical over 13 junction bases. The receptor was isolated from a woman older than 75 with acute or convalescent COVID-19. The CDR3 protein sequence reads: CASSPQGLAGFNEQFF. The bases read TGCGCCAGCAGCCCTCAGGGACTAGCGGGGTTCAATGAGCAGTTCTTC. This CDR3, with the reference TRBV5-1 and TRBJ2-1 proteins standing in past its ends, gives the full variable domain KAGVTQTPRYLIKTRGQQVTLSCSPISGHRSVSWYQQTPGQGLQFLFEYFSETQRNKGNFPGRFSGRQFSNSRSEMNVSTLELGDSALYLCASSPQGLAGFNEQFFGPGTRLTVL.